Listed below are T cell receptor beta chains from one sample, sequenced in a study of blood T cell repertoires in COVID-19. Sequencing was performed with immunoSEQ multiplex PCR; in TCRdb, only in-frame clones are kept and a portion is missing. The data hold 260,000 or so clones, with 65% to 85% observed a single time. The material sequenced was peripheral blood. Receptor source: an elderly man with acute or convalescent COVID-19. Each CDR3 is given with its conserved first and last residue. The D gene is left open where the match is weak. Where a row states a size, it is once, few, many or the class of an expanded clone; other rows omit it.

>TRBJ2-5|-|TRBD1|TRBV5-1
TGCGCCAGCAGCTGGGCCGGGACAGGGTTGGAGACCCAGTACTTC
CASSWAGTGLETQYF
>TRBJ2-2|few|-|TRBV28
TGTGCCACAACGCTGGGACAGAACACCGGGGAGCTGTTTTTT
CATTLGQNTGELFF
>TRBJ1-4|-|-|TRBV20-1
TGCAGTGCTAGTGGAGAGTTCAATGAAAAACTGTTTTTT
CSASGEFNEKLFF
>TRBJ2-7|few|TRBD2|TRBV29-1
TGCAGCGTTGAAGACTACGGGACTAGCGGCTCCTACGAGCAGTACTTC
CSVEDYGTSGSYEQYF
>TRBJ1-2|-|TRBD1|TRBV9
TGTGCCAGCAGCGTAGCAGGGGGCTTAGGGGGCTACACCTTC
CASSVAGGLGGYTF
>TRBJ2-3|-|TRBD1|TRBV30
TGTGCCTGGAGTGCCCTCCGGACAGGAACAGATACGCAGTATTTT
CAWSALRTGTDTQYF
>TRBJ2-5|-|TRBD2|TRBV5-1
TGCGCCAGCAGCCAAGGACTAGCGGGGGGGCAAGAGACCCAGTACTTC
CASSQGLAGGQETQYF
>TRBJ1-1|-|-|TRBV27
TGTGCCAGCAGATCTACGGGGGGGGGCACTGAAGCTTTCTTT
CASRSTGGGTEAFF
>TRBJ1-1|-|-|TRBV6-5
TGTGCCAGCACTCTCTCGGGGGACTTGCCTGAAGCTTTCTTT
CASTLSGDLPEAFF
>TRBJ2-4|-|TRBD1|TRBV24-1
TGTGCCACCAGTGACAACCGGGACAGTGGAGATGGAAACATTCAGTACTTC
CATSDNRDSGDGNIQYF
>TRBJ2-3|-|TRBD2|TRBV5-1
TGCGCCAGCAGCTCTAGCGGGAGGTACACAGATACGCAGTATTTT
CASSSSGRYTDTQYF
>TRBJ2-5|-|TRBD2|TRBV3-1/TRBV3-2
TGTGCCAGCAGCCATCTGGGACTAGCGGGACAAGAGACCCAGTACTTC
CASSHLGLAGQETQYF
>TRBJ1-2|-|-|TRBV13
TGTGCCAGCAGCCCTGACAATGGGGGCCATGGCTACACCTTC
CASSPDNGGHGYTF
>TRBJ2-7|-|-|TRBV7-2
TGTGCCAGCAGCTTCTCGAGCTCCTACGAGCAGTACTTC
CASSFSSSYEQYF
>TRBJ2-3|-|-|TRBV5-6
TGTGCCAGCAGTACCTACCGGGACACAGATACGCAGTATTTT
CASSTYRDTDTQYF
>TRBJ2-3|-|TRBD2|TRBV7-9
TGTGCCAGCAGCTTAGCGCAACTAGCGGTAAGAACAGATACGCAGTATTTT
CASSLAQLAVRTDTQYF
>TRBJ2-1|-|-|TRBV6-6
TGTGCCAGCAGTTACCCTCTAAACAATGAGCAGTTCTTC
CASSYPLNNEQFF
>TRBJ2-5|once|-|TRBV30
TGTGCCTGGAGTGTACGGGTCCAAGAGACCCAGTACTTC
CAWSVRVQETQYF
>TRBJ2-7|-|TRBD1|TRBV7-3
TGTGCCAGCAGCCCCGGGACAGGGGTCTACGAGCAGTACTTC
CASSPGTGVYEQYF
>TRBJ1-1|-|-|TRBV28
TGTGCCAGCAGTTTAACCGGGACGGGAGGGAACACTGAAGCTTTCTTT
CASSLTGTGGNTEAFF
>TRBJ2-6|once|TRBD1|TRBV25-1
TGTGCCAGCAGAAAGTCGGGGACAGTATCCAACGTCCTGACTTTC
CASRKSGTVSNVLTF
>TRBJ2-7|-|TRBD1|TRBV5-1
TGCGCCAGCAGCTTGACCGGGACAGTCTACGAGCAGTACTTC
CASSLTGTVYEQYF
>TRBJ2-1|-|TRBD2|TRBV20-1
TGCAGTGCTAGTGATTGGACTAGCGGGGTACCCAGCGGGTCCTACAATGAGCAGTTCTTC
CSASDWTSGVPSGSYNEQFF
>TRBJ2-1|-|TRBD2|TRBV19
TGTGCCAGTAGTGTGACTAGCGGGGAGGGTCGGGGTGAGCAGTTCTTC
CASSVTSGEGRGEQFF
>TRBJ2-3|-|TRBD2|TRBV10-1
TGCGCCAGCACGAGCGGGAGGGGGGGAGATACGCAGTATTTT
CASTSGRGGDTQYF
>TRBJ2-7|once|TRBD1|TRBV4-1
TGCGCCAGCAGCCAACAAGGGGGACAGAGCTACGAGCAGTACTTC
CASSQQGGQSYEQYF
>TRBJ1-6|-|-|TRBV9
TGTGCCAGCAGCTACACCGGGACTTCCGGTTCACCCCTCCACTTT
CASSYTGTSGSPLHF
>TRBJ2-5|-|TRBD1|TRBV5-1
TGCGCCAGCAGCTTAGGACAGGCCCAAGAGACCCAGTACTTC
CASSLGQAQETQYF
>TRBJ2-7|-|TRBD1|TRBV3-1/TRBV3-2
TGTGCCAGCAGCCAGACGGGACAGGGCGTCTTATCCTACGAGCAGTACTTC
CASSQTGQGVLSYEQYF
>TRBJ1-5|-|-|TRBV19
TGTGCCAGTAGTCCCAGGGGTCTGGGGGGCAATCAGCCCCAGCATTTT
CASSPRGLGGNQPQHF
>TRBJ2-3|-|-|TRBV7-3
TGTGCCAGCAGCGCATCGATCTTGGAGTCATCGCAGTATTTT
CASSASILESSQYF
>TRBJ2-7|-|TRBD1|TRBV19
TGTGCCAGTAGTCCGATAGAGGGACAGTCCTACGAGCAGTACTTC
CASSPIEGQSYEQYF
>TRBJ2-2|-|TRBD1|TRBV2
TGTGCCAGCACATACGGACAGGGTCCCGGGGAGCTGTTTTTT
CASTYGQGPGELFF
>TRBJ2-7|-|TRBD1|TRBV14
TGTGCCAGCAGCCAAGTATCGTACGGACAGGGGCCCTACGAGCAGTACTTC
CASSQVSYGQGPYEQYF
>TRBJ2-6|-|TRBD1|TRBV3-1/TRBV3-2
TGTGCCAGCAGCCAAGACGGGACAGCCCTCTCTGGGGCCAACGTCCTGACTTTC
CASSQDGTALSGANVLTF
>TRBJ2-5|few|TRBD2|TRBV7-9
TGTGCCAGCAGCTTAGCTAGCGGGACTGAGACCCAGTACTTC
CASSLASGTETQYF
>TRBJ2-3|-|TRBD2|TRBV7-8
TGTGCCAGCAGCCCACTCGGACTAGCGGGGGGGTCAGATACGCAGTATTTT
CASSPLGLAGGSDTQYF
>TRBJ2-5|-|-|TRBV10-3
TGTGGCGCGGGTGGATTGAAAGAGACCCAGTACTTC
CGAGGLKETQYF
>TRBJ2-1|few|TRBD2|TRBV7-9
TGTGCCAGCAGCTGGGGGACTAGCGGTGAGCAGTTCTTC
CASSWGTSGEQFF
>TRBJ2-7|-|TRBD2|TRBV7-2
TGTGCCAGCAGCTTGGGGCTAGCGGGCCGTTACGAGCAGTACTTC
CASSLGLAGRYEQYF
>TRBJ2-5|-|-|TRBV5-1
TGCGCCAGCAGCGGGGGCGGGGGAGGAGAGACCCAGTACTTC
CASSGGGGGETQYF
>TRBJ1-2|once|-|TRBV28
TGTGCCAGCAGTTCCCTGAACTATGGCTACACCTTC
CASSSLNYGYTF
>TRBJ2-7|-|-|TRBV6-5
TGTGCCAGCAGTAGCCTCCGCGGGCCAGCCTACGAGCAGTACTTC
CASSSLRGPAYEQYF
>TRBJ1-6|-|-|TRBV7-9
TGTGCCAGCAGCTTAAGTGAGGGGGATAATTCACCCCTCCACTTT
CASSLSEGDNSPLHF
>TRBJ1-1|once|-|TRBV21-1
TGTGCCAGCAGCCCCCCGGAGGGAACTGAAGCTTTCTTT
CASSPPEGTEAFF
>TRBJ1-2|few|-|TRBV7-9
TGTGCCAGCGACACCGAAACAGGGAATTATGGCTACACCTTC
CASDTETGNYGYTF
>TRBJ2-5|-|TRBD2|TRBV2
TGTGCCAGCATGGTGGGGGGGGAAGTCCAAGAGACCCAGTACTTC
CASMVGGEVQETQYF
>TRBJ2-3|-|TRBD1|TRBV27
TGTGCCAGCAGTTTCAGGGGGCGGGGTACGCAGTATTTT
CASSFRGRGTQYF
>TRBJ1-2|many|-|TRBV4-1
TGCGCCAGCAGCCAAGACCCGCTAGCCTCTTATGGCTACACCTTC
CASSQDPLASYGYTF
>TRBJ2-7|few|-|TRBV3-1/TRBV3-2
TGTGCCAGCAGCCAAGCGGGTCGGGAGATCAACGAGCAGTACTTC
CASSQAGREINEQYF
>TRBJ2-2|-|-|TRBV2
TGTGCCACCGGGCGACAGGCAAGATTTGACACCGGGGAGCTGTTTTTT
CATGRQARFDTGELFF
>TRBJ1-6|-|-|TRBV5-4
TGTGCCAGCAGCCGGGGGGGACCACAGGACTCACCCCTCCACTTT
CASSRGGPQDSPLHF
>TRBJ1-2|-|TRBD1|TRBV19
TGTGCCAGTACGACAGGGGTAAATGGGGTTGATGGCTACACCTTC
CASTTGVNGVDGYTF
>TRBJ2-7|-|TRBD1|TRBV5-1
TGCGCCAGCAGCCTAACGGGACAGGGGGCCTACGAGCAGTACTTC
CASSLTGQGAYEQYF
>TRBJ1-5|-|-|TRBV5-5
TGTGCCAGCAGCTTAGGGGTCTTGGGTCAGCCCCAGCATTTT
CASSLGVLGQPQHF
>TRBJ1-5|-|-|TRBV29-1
TGCAGCGTTGGGCAGGGGTACAATCAGCCCCAGCATTTT
CSVGQGYNQPQHF